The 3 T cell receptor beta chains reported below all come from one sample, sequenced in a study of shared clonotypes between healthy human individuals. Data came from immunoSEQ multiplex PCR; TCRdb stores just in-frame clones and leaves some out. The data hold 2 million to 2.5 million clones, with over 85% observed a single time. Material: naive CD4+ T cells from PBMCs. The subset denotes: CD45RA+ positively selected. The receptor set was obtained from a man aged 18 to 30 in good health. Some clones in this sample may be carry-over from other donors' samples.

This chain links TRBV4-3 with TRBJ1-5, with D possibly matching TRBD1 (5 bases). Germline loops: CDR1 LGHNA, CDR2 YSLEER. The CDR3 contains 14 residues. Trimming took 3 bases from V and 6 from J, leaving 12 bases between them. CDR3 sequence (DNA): TGCGCCAGCAGCCAGGGGGTAAGGTCTCAGCCCCAGCATTTT. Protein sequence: CASSQGVRSQPQHF.

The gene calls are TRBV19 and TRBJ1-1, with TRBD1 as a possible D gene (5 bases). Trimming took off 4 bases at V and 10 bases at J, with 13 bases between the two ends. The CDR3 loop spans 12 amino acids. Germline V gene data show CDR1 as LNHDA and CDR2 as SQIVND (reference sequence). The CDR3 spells CASSTREGAAFF. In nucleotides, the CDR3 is TGTGCCAGTAGTACCCGGGAAGGGGCAGCTTTCTTT.

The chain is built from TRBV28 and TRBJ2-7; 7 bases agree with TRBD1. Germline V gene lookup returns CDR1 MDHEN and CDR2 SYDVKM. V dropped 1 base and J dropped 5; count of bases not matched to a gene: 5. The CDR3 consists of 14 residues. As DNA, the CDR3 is TGTGCCAGCAGTTTATTTTTTGACAGGGACGAGCAGTACTTC. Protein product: CASSLFFDRDEQYF.